The sequence of this T cell receptor beta chain was determined in a study of monozygotic twins with inflammatory bowel disease. The CDR3 length is 13 residues. Germline V CDR1 and CDR2: MDHEN, SYDVKM. TCRdb re-analyzed the 5' RACE reads; it lists each CDR3 protein once, without DNA. The ten top clones account for roughly 8%, within a sample of 200,000 to 250,000 distinct CDR3 sequences. The chain recombines TRBV28 with TRBJ2-1. The specimen was blood. The TCR comes from a human donor with ulcerative colitis or Crohn's disease, or a healthy co-twin of an affected twin (not recorded which). CDR3 sequence reads: CASSLSLRWEQFF.